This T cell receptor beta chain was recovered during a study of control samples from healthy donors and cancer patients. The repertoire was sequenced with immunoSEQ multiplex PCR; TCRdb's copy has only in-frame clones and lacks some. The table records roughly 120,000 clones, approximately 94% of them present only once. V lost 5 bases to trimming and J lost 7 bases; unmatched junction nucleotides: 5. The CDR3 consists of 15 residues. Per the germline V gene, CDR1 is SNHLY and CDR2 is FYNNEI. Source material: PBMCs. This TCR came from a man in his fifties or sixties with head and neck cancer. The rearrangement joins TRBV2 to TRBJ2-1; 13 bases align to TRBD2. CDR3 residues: CASSTGTSGVNEQFF. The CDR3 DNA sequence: TGTGCCAGCAGTACCGGGACTAGCGGGGTTAATGAGCAGTTCTTC.